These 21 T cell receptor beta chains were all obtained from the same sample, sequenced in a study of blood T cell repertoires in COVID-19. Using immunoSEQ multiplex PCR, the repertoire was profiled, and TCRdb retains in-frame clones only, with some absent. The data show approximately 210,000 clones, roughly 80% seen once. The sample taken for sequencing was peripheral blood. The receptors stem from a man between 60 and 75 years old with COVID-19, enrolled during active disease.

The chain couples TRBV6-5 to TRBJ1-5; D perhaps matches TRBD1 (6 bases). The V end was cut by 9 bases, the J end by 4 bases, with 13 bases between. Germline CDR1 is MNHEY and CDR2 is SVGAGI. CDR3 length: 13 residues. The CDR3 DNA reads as TGTGCCAGTTGGACAGTGTCAAATCAGCCCCAGCATTTT. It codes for CASWTVSNQPQHF.

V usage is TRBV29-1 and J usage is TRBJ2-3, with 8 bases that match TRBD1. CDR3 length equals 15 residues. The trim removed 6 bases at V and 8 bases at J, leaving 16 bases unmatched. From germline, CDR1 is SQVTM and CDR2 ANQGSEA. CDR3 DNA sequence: TGCAGCGTCCCGCGGGTGGGGACAGGTTGGGGTACGCAGTATTTT. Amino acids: CSVPRVGTGWGTQYF.

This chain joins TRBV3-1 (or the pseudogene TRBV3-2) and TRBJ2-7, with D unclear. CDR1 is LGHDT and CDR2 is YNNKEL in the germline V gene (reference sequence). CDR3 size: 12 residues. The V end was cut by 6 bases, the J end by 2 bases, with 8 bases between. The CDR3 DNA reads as TGTGCCAGCAGTATAGTGGCCTACGAGCAGTACTTC. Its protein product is CASSIVAYEQYF.

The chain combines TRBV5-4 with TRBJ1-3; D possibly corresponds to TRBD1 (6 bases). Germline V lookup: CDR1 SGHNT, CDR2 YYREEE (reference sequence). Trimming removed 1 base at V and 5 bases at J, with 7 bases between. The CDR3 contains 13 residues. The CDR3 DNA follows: TGTGCCAGCAGCTTGAGGGGGAGAAACACCATATATTTT. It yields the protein CASSLRGRNTIYF.

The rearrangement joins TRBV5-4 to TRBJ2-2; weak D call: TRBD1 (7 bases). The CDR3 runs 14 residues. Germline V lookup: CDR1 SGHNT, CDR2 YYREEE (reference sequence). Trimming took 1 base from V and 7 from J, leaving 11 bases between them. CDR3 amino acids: CASSLPGGIGELFF. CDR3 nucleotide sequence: TGTGCCAGCAGCTTGCCAGGGGGGATCGGGGAGCTGTTTTTT.

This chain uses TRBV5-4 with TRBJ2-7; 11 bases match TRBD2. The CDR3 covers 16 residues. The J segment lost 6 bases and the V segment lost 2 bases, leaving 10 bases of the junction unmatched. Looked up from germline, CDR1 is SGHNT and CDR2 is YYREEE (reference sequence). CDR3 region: CASSFDASGRSPEQYF. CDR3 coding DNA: TGTGCCAGCAGCTTCGACGCTAGCGGGAGGTCCCCCGAGCAGTACTTC.

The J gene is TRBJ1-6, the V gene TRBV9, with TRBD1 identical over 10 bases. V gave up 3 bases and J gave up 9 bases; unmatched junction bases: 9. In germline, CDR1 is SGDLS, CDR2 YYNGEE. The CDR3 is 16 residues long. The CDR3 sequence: CASSGGQGGFGSPLHF. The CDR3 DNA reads TGTGCCAGCAGCGGTGGACAGGGGGGGTTCGGTTCACCCCTCCACTTT.

The CDR3 nucleotides read TGTGCCAGCTCACCCGATTACGGGAGAGGGGCAGATACGCAGTATTTT. Translated: CASSPDYGRGADTQYF. The chain carries TRBV18 and TRBJ2-3; D is possibly TRBD2 (6 bases). The germline V gene has CDR1 KGHSH and CDR2 LQKENI. This CDR3 has 16 residues. V was shortened by 3 bases and J by 4 bases, with 17 bases between the two germline ends.

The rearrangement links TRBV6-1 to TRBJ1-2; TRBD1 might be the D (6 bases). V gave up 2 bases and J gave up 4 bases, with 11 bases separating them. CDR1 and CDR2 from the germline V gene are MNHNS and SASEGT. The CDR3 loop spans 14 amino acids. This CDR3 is CASSEPGATYGYTF. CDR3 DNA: TGTGCCAGCAGTGAACCAGGGGCGACCTATGGCTACACCTTC.

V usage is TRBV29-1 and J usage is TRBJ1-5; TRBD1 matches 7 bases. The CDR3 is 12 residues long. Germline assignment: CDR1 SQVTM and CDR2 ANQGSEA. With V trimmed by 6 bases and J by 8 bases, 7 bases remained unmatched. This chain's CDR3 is CSVSQGTEPQHF. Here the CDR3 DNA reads TGCAGCGTCTCACAGGGGACGGAGCCCCAGCATTTT.

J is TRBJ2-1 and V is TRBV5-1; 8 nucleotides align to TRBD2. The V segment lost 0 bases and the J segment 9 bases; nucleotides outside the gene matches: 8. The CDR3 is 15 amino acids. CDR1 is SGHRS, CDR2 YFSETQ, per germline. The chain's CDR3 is CASSLVSGKWGEQFF. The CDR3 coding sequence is TGCGCCAGCAGCTTGGTTAGCGGGAAATGGGGTGAGCAGTTCTTC. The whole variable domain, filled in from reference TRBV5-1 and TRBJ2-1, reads KAGVTQTPRYLIKTRGQQVTLSCSPISGHRSVSWYQQTPGQGLQFLFEYFSETQRNKGNFPGRFSGRQFSNSRSEMNVSTLELGDSALYLCASSLVSGKWGEQFFGPGTRLTVL.

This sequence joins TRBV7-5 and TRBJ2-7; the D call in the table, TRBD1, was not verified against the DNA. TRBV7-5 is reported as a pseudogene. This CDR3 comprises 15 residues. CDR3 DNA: TGTGCCAGAAGCTTAGGTCGACAGGGGGCAGGCGAGCAGTACTTC. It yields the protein CARSLGRQGAGEQYF.

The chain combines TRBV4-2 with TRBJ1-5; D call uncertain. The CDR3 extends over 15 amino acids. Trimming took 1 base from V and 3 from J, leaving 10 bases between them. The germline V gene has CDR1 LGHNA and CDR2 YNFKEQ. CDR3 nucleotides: TGTGCCAGCAGCCAAGGTCGGGGTGCCAATCAGCCCCAGCATTTT. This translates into CASSQGRGANQPQHF.

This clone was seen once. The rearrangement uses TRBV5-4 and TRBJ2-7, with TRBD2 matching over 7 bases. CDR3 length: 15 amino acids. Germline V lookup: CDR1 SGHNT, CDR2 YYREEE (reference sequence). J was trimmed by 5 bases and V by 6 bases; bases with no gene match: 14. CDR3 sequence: CASTGGVREKHEQYF. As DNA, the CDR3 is TGTGCCAGCACCGGGGGTGTGCGGGAGAAGCACGAGCAGTACTTC.

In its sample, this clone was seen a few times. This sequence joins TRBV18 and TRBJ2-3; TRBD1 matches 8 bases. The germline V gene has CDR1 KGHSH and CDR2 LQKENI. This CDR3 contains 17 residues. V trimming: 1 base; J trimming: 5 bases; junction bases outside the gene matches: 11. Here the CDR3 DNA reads TGTGCCAGCTCACCACTCACGATGGACAGGGTAGGAGATACGCAGTATTTT. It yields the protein CASSPLTMDRVGDTQYF.

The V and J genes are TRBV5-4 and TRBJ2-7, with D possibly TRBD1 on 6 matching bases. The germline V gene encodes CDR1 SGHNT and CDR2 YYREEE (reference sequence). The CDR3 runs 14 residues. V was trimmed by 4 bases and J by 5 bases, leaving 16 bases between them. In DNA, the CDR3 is TGTGCCAGCAGCGACACCAGGGGAGCGCACGAGCAGTACTTC. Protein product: CASSDTRGAHEQYF. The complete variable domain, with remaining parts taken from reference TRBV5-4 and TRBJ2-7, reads ETGVTQSPTHLIKTRGQQVTLRCSSQSGHNTVSWYQQALGQGPQFIFQYYREEENGRGNFPPRFSGLQFPNYSSELNVNALELDDSALYLCASSDTRGAHEQYFGPGTRLTVT.

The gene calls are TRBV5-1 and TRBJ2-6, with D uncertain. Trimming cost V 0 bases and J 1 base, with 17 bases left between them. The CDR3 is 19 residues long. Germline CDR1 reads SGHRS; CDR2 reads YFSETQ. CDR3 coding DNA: TGCGCCAGCAGCTTGGACGGAACAGTCGTATTATCTGGGGCCAACGTCCTGACTTTC. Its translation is CASSLDGTVVLSGANVLTF.

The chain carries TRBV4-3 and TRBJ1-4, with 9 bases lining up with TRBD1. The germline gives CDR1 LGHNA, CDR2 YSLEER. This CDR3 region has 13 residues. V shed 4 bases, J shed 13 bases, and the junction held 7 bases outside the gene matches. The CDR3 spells CASSRQLGQGLFF. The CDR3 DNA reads TGCGCCAGCAGCCGTCAACTGGGACAGGGACTGTTTTTT.

In DNA form, the CDR3 reads TGTGCCAGCAGCACCCAGGGGGCGCGGGCCAACGTCCTGACTTTC. Its protein product is CASSTQGARANVLTF. The chain couples TRBV9 to TRBJ2-6; 8 bases fit TRBD1. The CDR3 runs to 15 residues. Germline V gene data show CDR1 as SGDLS and CDR2 as YYNGEE. V lost 4 bases, J lost 5 bases, and 5 bases stayed unmatched.

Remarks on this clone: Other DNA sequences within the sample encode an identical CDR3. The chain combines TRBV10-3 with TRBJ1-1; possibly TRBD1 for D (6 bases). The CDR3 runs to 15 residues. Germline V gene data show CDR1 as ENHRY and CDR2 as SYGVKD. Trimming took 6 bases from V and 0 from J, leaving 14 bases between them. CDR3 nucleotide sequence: TGTGCCATCAGCTCCAGGACAGAGATGAACACTGAAGCTTTCTTT. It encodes CAISSRTEMNTEAFF.

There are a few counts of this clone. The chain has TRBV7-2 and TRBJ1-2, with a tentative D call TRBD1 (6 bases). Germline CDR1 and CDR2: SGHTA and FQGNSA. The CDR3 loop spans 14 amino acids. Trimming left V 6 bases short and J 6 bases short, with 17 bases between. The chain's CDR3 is CASSRGQSRHGYTF. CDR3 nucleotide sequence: TGTGCCAGCAGTCGAGGACAGTCTAGACATGGCTACACCTTC. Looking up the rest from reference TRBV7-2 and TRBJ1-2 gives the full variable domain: GAGVSQSPSNKVTEKGKDVELRCDPISGHTALYWYRQSLGQGLEFLIYFQGNSAPDKSGLPSDRFSAERTGGSVSTLTIQRTQQEDSAVYLCASSRGQSRHGYTFGSGTRLTVV.